These 23 T cell receptor beta chains came from one sample sequenced in a study of beta chain features in type 1 diabetes. General study results and limits: All four CD4+ subsets from Type 1 diabetes patients carried moderately but significantly shorter TCRB CDR3s.

Expressed TCRB transcripts were sequenced because the entire RNA isolate underwent reverse transcription. The repertoire was sequenced with immunoSEQ multiplex PCR; TCRdb's copy has only in-frame clones and lacks some. The repertoire holds 600,000 to 700,000 clones, 9.5% to 15% seen once, with 0.095% to 0.15% in the top ten. Their cognate antigens are unknown. Sequencing used naive CD4+ T cells from blood. All receptors come from a man between 25 and 39 years old with type 1 diabetes.

The chain is built from TRBV28 and TRBJ2-5; D uncertain. Trimming removed 6 bases from V and 1 base from J, with 9 bases in between. The CDR3 consists of 13 residues. CDR1 is MDHEN and CDR2 is SYDVKM in the germline V gene. In DNA form, the CDR3 reads TGTGCCAGCAGCCCATACCTCCAAGAGACCCAGTACTTC. Protein: CASSPYLQETQYF.

CDR3 DNA: TGCGCCAGCAGCCAAGATACAGGGGGCGCCGGTAATGAAAAACTGTTTTTT. Amino acids: CASSQDTGGAGNEKLFF. The V call is TRBV4-1, the J call TRBJ1-4, with TRBD1 matching over 9 bases. Unmatched junction bases numbered 6, after V lost 0 bases and J lost 4 bases. This CDR3 is built from 17 residues. Germline CDR1 is MGHRA and CDR2 is YSYEKL.

The rearrangement joins TRBV19 to TRBJ2-5; TRBD1 might be the D (5 bases). The germline V gene has CDR1 LNHDA and CDR2 SQIVND (reference sequence). There are 13 residues in the CDR3. V was clipped by 3 bases and J by 5 bases, with 10 bases between them. The DNA of the CDR3 is TGTGCCAGTAGTATCAGGGCCGAGGAGACCCAGTACTTC. This gives the protein CASSIRAEETQYF.

This clone has a handful of counts. The rearrangement uses TRBV20-1 and TRBJ2-1; D not resolved. The CDR3 extends over 10 amino acids. V lost 5 bases to trimming and J lost 8 bases, with 7 bases between them. From germline, CDR1 is DFQATT and CDR2 SNEGSKA (reference sequence). This chain's CDR3 is CSALLYEQFF. CDR3 DNA sequence: TGCAGTGCTCTGCTTTATGAGCAGTTCTTC.

This chain links TRBV5-6 with TRBJ2-6, with no clear D. V lost 4 bases and J 0 bases, leaving 8 bases between the germline ends. CDR1 and CDR2 (germline): SGHDT, YYEEEE. The CDR3 length is 15 residues. The CDR3 protein is CASSPRVSGANVLTF. The DNA for the CDR3 is TGTGCCAGCAGCCCCCGCGTCTCTGGGGCCAACGTCCTGACTTTC.

This clone was observed a few times. The same CDR3 arises from other DNA sequences in this sample as well. The chain joins TRBV18 to TRBJ2-1, with TRBD1 matching 7 bases. Germline CDR1 is KGHSH and CDR2 is LQKENI. The CDR3 has 14 amino acids. Trimming at V came to 6 bases and at J to 0 bases, leaving 2 bases not matched to a gene. This CDR3 reads CASSRDSSYNEQFF. The CDR3 DNA reads as TGTGCCAGCTCCCGGGACAGCTCCTACAATGAGCAGTTCTTC.

The chain combines TRBV5-4 with TRBJ2-3; D not certain. The V end was cut by 0 bases, the J end by 3 bases, with 5 bases between. The CDR3 sequence is 13 residues long. Germline CDR1 reads SGHNT; CDR2 reads YYREEE (reference sequence). As DNA, the CDR3 is TGTGCCAGCAGCTTGGACCCGACAGATACGCAGTATTTT. Protein product: CASSLDPTDTQYF. The whole variable domain, remainder taken from reference TRBV5-4 and TRBJ2-3, is ETGVTQSPTHLIKTRGQQVTLRCSSQSGHNTVSWYQQALGQGPQFIFQYYREEENGRGNFPPRFSGLQFPNYSSELNVNALELDDSALYLCASSLDPTDTQYFGPGTRLTVL.

The chain is built from TRBV7-2 and TRBJ1-2; 7 positions agree with TRBD1. The junction had 13 bases not matched to a gene; V was cut back by 5 bases and J by 7 bases. The CDR3 spans 15 residues. Germline CDR1 SGHTA, CDR2 FQGNSA. CDR3 DNA sequence: TGTGCCAGCAGCCCCAGACAGGGTTCTGCGAGTGGCTACACCTTC. Protein: CASSPRQGSASGYTF.

The CDR3 loop is CASGEAETKNIQYF. The CDR3 DNA reads as TGTGCCAGCGGGGAGGCGGAGACCAAAAACATTCAGTACTTC. The chain recombines TRBV6-6 with TRBJ2-4, with a possible D match to TRBD2 (6 bases). The CDR3 runs to 14 residues. V shed 8 bases and J shed 2 bases, with 13 bases lying between them. Germline V gives CDR1 MNHNY, CDR2 SVGAGI (reference sequence).

The chain carries TRBV11-2 and TRBJ1-6; 9 bases agree with TRBD1. Germline CDR1 SGHAT, CDR2 FQNNGV. V lost 4 bases, J lost 7 bases, and 2 bases stayed unmatched. The CDR3 extends over 14 amino acids. DNA for the CDR3: TGTGCCAGCAGCTCTGACAGGGGGAATTCACCCCTCCACTTT. Translating it yields CASSSDRGNSPLHF.

This clone was seen repeatedly, ten times or more. The rearrangement links TRBV27 to TRBJ2-4; D uncertain. V was cut by 2 bases and J by 0 bases, with 5 bases left in between. This CDR3 contains 14 residues. In germline, CDR1 is MNHEY, CDR2 SMNVEV (reference sequence). CDR3 in amino acids: CASSLSGAKNIQYF. The CDR3 region has the DNA TGTGCCAGCAGTTTAAGTGGAGCCAAAAACATTCAGTACTTC.

The chain has TRBV6-6 and TRBJ1-1; D unclear. The CDR3 covers 14 residues. The ends were cut back, 2 bases at V and 4 bases at J, with 11 bases in the middle. Germline V CDR1 and CDR2: MNHNY, SVGAGI (reference sequence). CDR3 sequence: CASSYSVISTEAFF. The CDR3 DNA follows: TGTGCCAGCAGTTACAGCGTAATTTCCACTGAAGCTTTCTTT.

Comments on this clone: This sample includes further DNA sequences coding for the same CDR3. The DNA of the CDR3 is TGTGCCAGCAGCGTAGGGGGCCCTGCAACTAATGAAAAACTGTTTTTT. This codes for CASSVGGPATNEKLFF. The V and J genes are TRBV9 and TRBJ1-4; D perhaps matches TRBD1 (5 bases). Germline CDR1 reads SGDLS; CDR2 reads YYNGEE. V gave up 0 bases and J gave up 0 bases, with 9 bases separating them. This CDR3 has 16 residues.

This clone was observed a single time. The genes are TRBV11-3 and TRBJ2-7; 9 bases are a match to TRBD1. Germline lookup yields CDR1 SGHNT and CDR2 YENEEA. V lost 5 bases, J lost 7 bases, and 12 bases stayed unmatched. This CDR3 contains 15 residues. CDR3 sequence: CASSRPGTGSKEQYF. The CDR3 DNA reads as TGTGCCAGCAGCCGTCCCGGGACAGGGTCGAAGGAGCAGTACTTC.

This chain links TRBV7-2 with TRBJ2-5; D possibly uses TRBD1 or TRBD2 (6 bases each). This CDR3 spans 17 amino acids. V lost 1 base and J 3 bases, leaving 18 bases between the germline ends. Germline CDR1 SGHTA, CDR2 FQGNSA. CDR3 nucleotide sequence: TGTGCCAGCAGCTTAGTGCCCAAGGGGGGCCTAGAAGAGACCCAGTACTTC. It is translated as CASSLVPKGGLEETQYF.

In this sample, this clone turned up a few times. The sample holds other DNA sequences that translate to the same CDR3. The chain employs TRBV30 and TRBJ1-5; the D is unclear. The germline V gene has CDR1 GTSNPN and CDR2 SVGIG (reference sequence). CDR3 length: 13 residues. Trimming removed 2 bases at V and 1 base at J, with 6 bases between. In DNA, the CDR3 is TGTGCCTGGAGTCGGCGGAGCAATCAGCCCCAGCATTTT. Its translation: CAWSRRSNQPQHF.

This clone was detected only a few times. The J gene is TRBJ2-3, the V gene TRBV7-9, with 10 bases that match TRBD2. The germline V gene has CDR1 SEHNR and CDR2 FQNEAQ (reference sequence). The CDR3 runs 16 residues. The trim removed 2 bases at V and 5 bases at J, leaving 7 bases unmatched. The CDR3 reads CASSLYGLAGEDTQYF. The CDR3 DNA reads TGTGCCAGCAGCTTATATGGCCTAGCGGGGGAAGATACGCAGTATTTT.

This rearrangement joins TRBV18 to TRBJ2-1; D possibly corresponds to TRBD1 (6 bases). The CDR3 extends over 13 amino acids. V lost 5 bases and J lost 4, with 9 bases in between. Looked up from germline, CDR1 is KGHSH and CDR2 is LQKENI. The CDR3 sequence: CASSKDRYNEQFF. The CDR3 DNA reads TGTGCCAGCTCAAAAGACAGGTACAATGAGCAGTTCTTC.

The sample holds a few counts of this clone. The chain uses TRBV2 and TRBJ1-2; the D is unclear. CDR1 and CDR2 from the germline V gene are SNHLY and FYNNEI. This CDR3 spans 13 amino acids. V lost 3 bases and J 5 bases, leaving 10 bases between the germline ends. CDR3 in DNA: TGTGCCAGCAGTGATTTAGAACTGTATGGCTACACCTTC. Amino acids: CASSDLELYGYTF. Filled out from reference TRBV2 and TRBJ1-2, the complete variable domain reads EPEVTQTPSHQVTQMGQEVILRCVPISNHLYFYWYRQILGQKVEFLVSFYNNEISEKSEIFDDQFSVERPDGSNFTLKIRSTKLEDSAMYFCASSDLELYGYTFGSGTRLTVV.

The rearrangement links TRBV9 to TRBJ2-3; the match to TRBD1 covers 7 bases. CDR3 length: 16 residues. The germline gives CDR1 SGDLS, CDR2 YYNGEE. V shed 2 bases and J 2 bases; nucleotides not matched to a gene: 8. CDR3 amino acids: CASSVMTGSPTDTQYF. The CDR3 coding sequence is TGTGCCAGCAGCGTCATGACAGGGTCCCCCACAGATACGCAGTATTTT.

Only a few counts were recorded for this clone. This chain connects TRBV19 to TRBJ1-5; weak D call: TRBD1 (6 bases). V lost 8 bases and J lost 2, with 16 bases in between. CDR1 and CDR2 (germline): LNHDA, SQIVND (reference sequence). The CDR3 length is 15 residues. CDR3 DNA sequence: TGTGCCAGTGGCCGGGACAAGGCCGGCAATCAGCCCCAGCATTTT. Translated: CASGRDKAGNQPQHF. The full variable domain, with the rest looked up from reference TRBV19 and TRBJ1-5, is DGGITQSPKYLFRKEGQNVTLSCEQNLNHDAMYWYRQDPGQGLRLIYYSQIVNDFQKGDIAEGYSVSREKKESFPLTVTSAQKNPTAFYLCASGRDKAGNQPQHFGDGTRLSIL.

The chain employs TRBV19 and TRBJ1-6; TRBD1 aligns across 8 bases. This CDR3 is 14 amino acids long. Unmatched junction bases numbered 3, after V lost 4 bases and J lost 7 bases. Looked up from germline, CDR1 is LNHDA and CDR2 is SQIVND (reference sequence). The chain's CDR3 is CASSTDRVNSPLHF. DNA for the CDR3: TGTGCCAGTAGTACGGACAGGGTCAATTCACCCCTCCACTTT.

The rearrangement uses TRBV5-1 and TRBJ2-7, with D maybe TRBD2 (6 bases). This CDR3 is built from 15 residues. CDR1 is SGHRS and CDR2 is YFSETQ in the germline V gene. V lost 4 bases, J lost 3 bases, and 17 bases lay in between. DNA for the CDR3: TGCGCCAGCAGCGCGGGGTTTGATCGGGGCTACGAGCAGTACTTC. Its protein product is CASSAGFDRGYEQYF.